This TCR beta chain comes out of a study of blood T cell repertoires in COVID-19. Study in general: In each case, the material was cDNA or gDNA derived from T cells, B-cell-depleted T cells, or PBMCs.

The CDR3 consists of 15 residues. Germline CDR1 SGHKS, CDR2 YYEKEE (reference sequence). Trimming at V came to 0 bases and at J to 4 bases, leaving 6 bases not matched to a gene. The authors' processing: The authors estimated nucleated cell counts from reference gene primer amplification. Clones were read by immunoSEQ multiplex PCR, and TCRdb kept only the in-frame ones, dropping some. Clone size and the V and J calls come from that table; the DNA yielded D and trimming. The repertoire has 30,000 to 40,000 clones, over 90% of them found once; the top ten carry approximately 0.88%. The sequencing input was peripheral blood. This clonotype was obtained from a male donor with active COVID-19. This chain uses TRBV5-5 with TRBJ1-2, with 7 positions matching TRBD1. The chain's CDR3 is CASSLVGTDFYGYTF. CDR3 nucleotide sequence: TGTGCCAGCAGCTTGGTTGGGACAGACTTCTATGGCTACACCTTC.